These 30 T cell receptor beta chains originate from one sample sequenced in a study of T cells in localized non-small cell lung cancer. Here immunoSEQ multiplex PCR was the method, and the copy in TCRdb shows in-frame clones only, minus some. Of about 40,000 clones in the sample, around 86% were seen once. This specimen consisted of peripheral blood mononuclear cells, obtained before any cancer treatment. These receptors all come from a male donor aged 60 or older with stage II lung adenocarcinoma.

This rearrangement joins TRBV29-1 to TRBJ1-1; 11 nucleotides align to TRBD1. With V trimmed by 7 bases and J by 4 bases, 8 bases remained unmatched. CDR3 length equals 14 residues. From germline, CDR1 is SQVTM and CDR2 ANQGSEA. CDR3 sequence reads: CSARDRGVITEAFF. As DNA, the CDR3 is TGCAGCGCCCGGGACAGGGGGGTTATCACTGAAGCTTTCTTT.

CDR3 coding DNA: TGTGCCAGCAGTGTACCGCCGACAGAGCAGCAGTACTTC. Protein product: CASSVPPTEQQYF. V gene TRBV28 combines with J gene TRBJ2-7; weak D call: TRBD1 (5 bases). The CDR3 length is 13 residues. The germline V gene has CDR1 MDHEN and CDR2 SYDVKM. Trimming shortened V by 5 bases and J by 8 bases, and 16 bases separated the two germline ends.

This clone was seen only once. The J gene is TRBJ2-3, the V gene TRBV28, with 8 bases identical to TRBD2. Germline trimming cut 7 bases from V and 6 bases from J; bases unmatched to any gene: 3. The CDR3 contains 12 residues. The germline gives CDR1 MDHEN, CDR2 SYDVKM. DNA for the CDR3: TGTGCCAGCATGCCGGGGGGGGATACGCAGTATTTT. It translates to CASMPGGDTQYF.

The chain joins TRBV19 to TRBJ2-7; 10 bases fit TRBD1. After removal of 6 bases from V and 2 bases from J, the junction contained 4 bases not matched to a gene. Germline CDR1 LNHDA, CDR2 SQIVND (reference sequence). The CDR3 extends over 14 amino acids. The CDR3 nucleotides read TGTGCCAGTAGGGGGACAGGGGCACCCTACGAGCAGTACTTC. It specifies CASRGTGAPYEQYF.

The chain is built from TRBV7-2 and TRBJ2-2; TRBD1 matches at 12 bases. The germline CDR1 and CDR2 sequences are SGHTA and FQGNSA. V was clipped by 6 bases and J by 7 bases; unmatched bases: 6. The CDR3 covers 15 residues. CDR3 sequence (DNA): TGTGCCAGCAGTGGGACAGGGGGCGTGATCGGGGAGCTGTTTTTT. Translated: CASSGTGGVIGELFF. Combining the CDR3 with reference TRBV7-2 and TRBJ2-2 gives the whole variable domain GAGVSQSPSNKVTEKGKDVELRCDPISGHTALYWYRQSLGQGLEFLIYFQGNSAPDKSGLPSDRFSAERTGGSVSTLTIQRTQQEDSAVYLCASSGTGGVIGELFFGEGSRLTVL.

The chain has TRBV19 and TRBJ1-5; D ambiguous. The germline V gene has CDR1 LNHDA and CDR2 SQIVND (reference sequence). The V end lost 6 bases, the J end lost 0 bases, and 18 bases lay between the germline ends. The CDR3 runs to 17 residues. CDR3 DNA sequence: TGTGCCAGTAGGTCAGGATCCCTAACATTTAGCAATCAGCCCCAGCATTTT. The encoded protein is CASRSGSLTFSNQPQHF.

The chain is built from TRBV11-2 and TRBJ2-2; perhaps TRBD2 as D (5 bases). Deletions cut 1 base from V and 6 bases from J, with 9 bases between. The CDR3 consists of 14 residues. Germline CDR1 is SGHAT and CDR2 is FQNNGV. The CDR3 region has the DNA TGTGCCAGCAGCTTAGCGGGGTTGTCCGGGGAGCTGTTTTTT. Protein sequence: CASSLAGLSGELFF.

The gene calls are TRBV5-4 and TRBJ2-3, with 8 nucleotides matching TRBD1. Germline assignment: CDR1 SGHNT and CDR2 YYREEE (reference sequence). The CDR3 has 14 residues. The V and J ends lost 4 bases and 5 bases, in that order; junction bases with no gene match: 6. CDR3 sequence: CASSVQDRVDTQYF. CDR3 nucleotide sequence: TGTGCCAGCAGCGTCCAGGACAGGGTAGATACGCAGTATTTT.

The V gene is TRBV7-9, the J gene TRBJ2-7, with 8 positions matching TRBD1. From germline, CDR1 is SEHNR and CDR2 FQNEAQ (reference sequence). CDR3 length equals 14 residues. Trimming took 4 bases from V and 5 from J; bases not matched to a gene: 7. Written as DNA, the CDR3 is TGTGCCAGCAGCTCCAGGGGGCGAGGCAACGAGCAGTACTTC. Translation: CASSSRGRGNEQYF.

This chain joins TRBV5-8 and TRBJ1-6; D might be TRBD1 (5 bases). The V end was cut by 9 bases, the J end by 9 bases, with 16 bases between. This CDR3 region has 13 residues. Germline CDR1 and CDR2: SGHTS and YDEGEE. CDR3 sequence reads: CATRPGISSPLHF. CDR3 nucleotides: TGTGCCACGCGGCCAGGGATCAGTTCACCCCTCCACTTT.

The gene calls are TRBV27 and TRBJ2-1, with TRBD1 identical over 7 bases. Looked up from germline, CDR1 is MNHEY and CDR2 is SMNVEV (reference sequence). V lost 3 bases, J lost 7 bases, and 18 bases stayed unmatched. The CDR3 is 18 residues long. The CDR3 nucleotides read TGTGCCAGCAGTTTCGTCCCCCCATCCGGGACAGCCCGTAATGAGCAGTTCTTC. Its protein product is CASSFVPPSGTARNEQFF.

This rearrangement joins TRBV7-2 to TRBJ2-7; unclear D gene. Between the trimmed V and J ends, which lost 1 base and 1 base, there was a span of 8 bases. CDR3 size: 14 residues. Germline CDR1 is SGHTA and CDR2 is FQGNSA. CDR3 sequence reads: CASSLGQASYEQYF. The DNA for the CDR3 is TGTGCCAGCAGCTTAGGACAAGCGTCCTACGAGCAGTACTTC.

The genes are TRBV9 and TRBJ1-2; TRBD1 might be the D (6 bases). The V gene's germline CDR1 is SGDLS and CDR2 YYNGEE. V was clipped by 0 bases and J by 5 bases, with 14 bases between them. The CDR3 runs 15 residues. The CDR3, as DNA: TGTGCCAGCAGCGTAGACAAGTCAGGGGCTTATGGCTACACCTTC. Translated, it gives CASSVDKSGAYGYTF.

This clone qualifies as medium-sized (0.01 to 0.1%). CDR3 nucleotide sequence: TGCGCCAGCAGCCAAGTATGGGGGGGCGCGGAAAAACTGTTTTTT. It codes for CASSQVWGGAEKLFF. V usage is TRBV4-3 and J usage is TRBJ1-4, with D tentatively TRBD1 (6 bases). Germline V lookup: CDR1 LGHNA, CDR2 YSLEER. V was cut by 1 base and J by 8 bases, with 14 bases left in between. This CDR3 contains 15 residues.

The chain recombines TRBV6-6 with TRBJ1-1, with D uncertain. From germline, CDR1 is MNHNY and CDR2 SVGAGI (reference sequence). CDR3 length equals 11 residues. Trimming shortened V by 6 bases and J by 10 bases, and 12 bases separated the two germline ends. The CDR3 DNA reads as TGTGCCAGCAGCCCCGGCGTAGGAGCTTTCTTT. Encoded protein: CASSPGVGAFF.

The rearrangement links TRBV25-1 to TRBJ2-3; 8 bases map to TRBD2. Germline trimming cut 2 bases from V and 1 base from J; bases unmatched to any gene: 5. CDR3 length equals 16 residues. CDR1 is MGHDK, CDR2 SYGVNS, per germline. The CDR3 DNA reads as TGTGCCAGCAGTGAAAGGGCGGGAGGAGGCACAGATACGCAGTATTTT. Amino acid sequence: CASSERAGGGTDTQYF.

The rearrangement joins TRBV21-1 to TRBJ1-2; whether TRBD1, the table's D call, matches the DNA was not checked. TRBV21-1 is marked as a pseudogene. The CDR3 runs to 18 residues. In DNA form, the CDR3 reads TGTGCCAGCAGCAACCGGACTTCTTACAGGGGTTGGAACTATGGCTACACCTTC. The encoded protein is CASSNRTSYRGWNYGYTF.

V is TRBV6-6 and J is TRBJ1-1; unclear D gene. CDR3 length: 14 residues. The V gene lost 4 bases and the J gene lost 3 bases, with 12 bases spanning the gap. CDR1 is MNHNY, CDR2 SVGAGI, per germline (reference sequence). For the CDR3, the DNA is TGTGCCAGCAGTTTTTCTTATGGGGACACTGAAGCTTTCTTT. It translates to CASSFSYGDTEAFF.

The chain couples TRBV18 to TRBJ2-6; 8 bases map to TRBD1. Germline trimming cut 2 bases from V and 4 bases from J; bases unmatched to any gene: 7. This CDR3 contains 17 residues. Germline CDR1 reads KGHSH; CDR2 reads LQKENI. The CDR3 region is CASSPNQGQVGANVLTF. The CDR3 region has the DNA TGTGCCAGCTCACCAAATCAGGGACAGGTGGGGGCCAACGTCCTGACTTTC.

The gene calls are TRBV6-5 and TRBJ1-5; possibly TRBD1 for D (5 bases). Germline V lookup: CDR1 MNHEY, CDR2 SVGAGI. Trimming took 2 bases from V and 4 from J, leaving 12 bases between them. The CDR3 extends over 15 amino acids. In DNA form, the CDR3 reads TGTGCCAGCAGTTACCGGGGGTCGGGAAATCAGCCCCAGCATTTT. Encoded protein: CASSYRGSGNQPQHF.

The genes are TRBV28 and TRBJ2-3, with D uncertain. CDR3 length equals 12 residues. The V and J ends lost 6 bases and 6 bases respectively, with 10 bases between them. The germline gives CDR1 MDHEN, CDR2 SYDVKM. CDR3 coding DNA: TGTGCCAGCAGGAGAAAGTTTGATACGCAGTATTTT. Translating gives CASRRKFDTQYF.

This clone was counted once. V usage is TRBV4-2 and J usage is TRBJ1-5, with a tentative D call TRBD1 (5 bases). Trimming left V 0 bases short and J 0 bases short, with 9 bases between. CDR1 and CDR2 (germline): LGHNA, YNFKEQ. This CDR3 is built from 16 residues. CDR3 in amino acids: CASSQDGGYSNQPQHF. Written as DNA, the CDR3 is TGTGCCAGCAGCCAAGATGGGGGGTATAGCAATCAGCCCCAGCATTTT.

The J gene is TRBJ1-1, the V gene TRBV6-4; D is undetermined. V dropped 6 bases and J dropped 0 bases, with 8 bases sitting between them. This CDR3 is built from 13 residues. CDR1 and CDR2 (germline): MRHNA, SNTAGT. CDR3: CASSGELNTEAFF. The CDR3, as DNA: TGTGCCAGCAGCGGAGAACTGAACACTGAAGCTTTCTTT.

J is TRBJ2-1 and V is TRBV2; tentatively, D is TRBD2 (5 bases). V shed 4 bases and J shed 8 bases, with 21 bases lying between them. Per germline, CDR1 SNHLY and CDR2 FYNNEI. The CDR3 extends over 16 amino acids. The CDR3 protein is CASSAGKTWGKDEQFF. CDR3 in DNA: TGTGCCAGCAGTGCCGGGAAAACTTGGGGTAAGGATGAGCAGTTCTTC.

For the CDR3, the DNA is TGCGCCAGCAGTCCGGACGGTAATCAGCCCCAGCATTTT. Amino acids: CASSPDGNQPQHF. The chain carries TRBV5-1 and TRBJ1-5; D gene ambiguous. The CDR3 has 13 amino acids. Germline V gene sequence: CDR1 SGHRS, CDR2 YFSETQ. V was shortened by 5 bases and J by 4 bases, with 10 bases between the two germline ends.

This sequence joins TRBV11-2 and TRBJ2-7, with 7 bases aligning to TRBD1. V gave up 3 bases and J gave up 6 bases; unmatched junction bases: 5. The CDR3 length is 13 residues. Looked up from germline, CDR1 is SGHAT and CDR2 is FQNNGV. CDR3 sequence: CASSFIGQAEQYF. The CDR3 region has the DNA TGTGCCAGCAGCTTCATCGGACAGGCCGAGCAGTACTTC. The full variable domain, completed using reference TRBV11-2 and TRBJ2-7, is EAGVAQSPRYKIIEKRQSVAFWCNPISGHATLYWYQQILGQGPKLLIQFQNNGVVDDSQLPKDRFSAERLKGVDSTLKIQPAKLEDSAVYLCASSFIGQAEQYFGPGTRLTVT.

The genes are TRBV6-5 and TRBJ2-3; D is undetermined. The length of the CDR3 is 11 residues. Deletions cut 7 bases from V and 5 bases from J, with 7 bases between. The V gene's germline CDR1 is MNHEY and CDR2 SVGAGI. The CDR3 DNA follows: TGTGCCAGCACCAGAAAAGATACGCAGTATTTT. Its translation is CASTRKDTQYF.

V gene TRBV11-3 combines with J gene TRBJ1-1; the D gene is possibly TRBD1 (5 bases). This CDR3 region has 14 residues. Trimming took 5 bases from V and 5 from J, leaving 15 bases between them. Germline V lookup: CDR1 SGHNT, CDR2 YENEEA. The DNA for the CDR3 is TGTGCCAGCAGCCGGCGCCCGCAGGGAACTGAAGCTTTCTTT. It specifies CASSRRPQGTEAFF. The whole variable domain, filled in from reference TRBV11-3 and TRBJ1-1, reads EAGVVQSPRYKIIEKKQPVAFWCNPISGHNTLYWYLQNLGQGPELLIRYENEEAVDDSQLPKDRFSAERLKGVDSTLKIQPAELGDSAVYLCASSRRPQGTEAFFGQGTRLTVV.

The chain recombines TRBV10-3 with TRBJ2-2; 10 positions match TRBD1. The CDR3 extends over 14 amino acids. Germline V gene data show CDR1 as ENHRY and CDR2 as SYGVKD. V shed 5 bases, J shed 6 bases, and the junction held 3 bases outside the gene matches. CDR3 in amino acids: CAISLDRGAGELFF. The CDR3 DNA follows: TGTGCCATCAGTTTGGACAGGGGGGCCGGGGAGCTGTTTTTT.

This clone was seen a handful of times. CDR3 in amino acids: CASSEAPAGGPGTQYF. The DNA for the CDR3 is TGTGCCAGCAGCGAGGCCCCGGCGGGAGGGCCGGGGACCCAGTACTTC. V gene TRBV9 combines with J gene TRBJ2-5; 9 nucleotides line up with TRBD2. Germline V lookup: CDR1 SGDLS, CDR2 YYNGEE. Trimming took 3 bases from V and 7 from J; bases not matched to a gene: 13. The CDR3 length is 16 residues.